A single sample is the source of the 29 T cell receptor beta chains below, sequenced in a study of T cell responses to AZD1222 COVID-19 vaccine. Here immunoSEQ multiplex PCR was the method, and the copy in TCRdb shows in-frame clones only, minus some. The sample records more than 120,000 clones, approximately 91% being singletons. Sample: peripheral blood, taken 28 days after the second dose of the MenACWY control vaccine. All receptors derive from an adult who received the MenACWY meningococcal vaccine as a control.

As for this clone: A read error may produce the germline difference seen at one junction end. The J gene is TRBJ2-7, the V gene TRBV3-1 (or the pseudogene TRBV3-2), with D perhaps assigned TRBD1 or TRBD2 (5 bases each). This CDR3 region has 11 residues. CDR1 is LGHDT, CDR2 YNNKEL, per germline (reference sequence). The CDR3 reads CASSQGTEQYF. In nucleotides, the CDR3 is TGTGCCAGCAGTCAAGGGACCGAGCAGTACTTC.

V gene TRBV11-3 combines with J gene TRBJ1-2; 7 nucleotides line up with TRBD1. Per germline, CDR1 SGHNT and CDR2 YENEEA. V lost 5 bases, J lost 5 bases, and 5 bases stayed unmatched. This CDR3 is built from 13 residues. The CDR3 region is CASSTDRYYGYTF. The CDR3 DNA reads as TGTGCCAGCAGCACGGACAGGTATTATGGCTACACCTTC.

This clone was seen only once. This chain joins TRBV2 and TRBJ2-5; a weak D match, TRBD1 (6 bases). The V gene's germline CDR1 is SNHLY and CDR2 FYNNEI. The V end was cut by 6 bases, the J end by 4 bases, with 12 bases between. This CDR3 spans 13 amino acids. The DNA for the CDR3 is TGTGCCAGCAGCCAAAACAGGGTAGAGACCCAGTACTTC. It yields the protein CASSQNRVETQYF.

V is TRBV15 and J is TRBJ1-5, with D tentatively TRBD1 (5 bases). The V end was cut by 2 bases, the J end by 2 bases, with 7 bases between. The CDR3 spans 14 residues. The germline CDR1 and CDR2 sequences are LNHNV and YYDKDF (reference sequence). In DNA, the CDR3 is TGTGCCACCAGCAGACTGGGGGGCAATCAGCCCCAGCATTTT. This codes for CATSRLGGNQPQHF.

The genes are TRBV29-1 and TRBJ2-1; D unclear. The CDR3 contains 12 residues. V was pared by 6 bases and J by 4 bases, with 10 bases between. The V gene's germline CDR1 is SQVTM and CDR2 ANQGSEA. In DNA form, the CDR3 reads TGCAGCGTGGGGTCTATATACAATGAGCAGTTCTTC. Translation: CSVGSIYNEQFF.

The chain couples TRBV5-4 to TRBJ1-1; 8 nucleotides agree with TRBD1. Germline V CDR1 and CDR2: SGHNT, YYREEE (reference sequence). After removal of 3 bases from V and 4 bases from J, the junction contained 2 bases not matched to a gene. The CDR3 is 13 residues long. The DNA of the CDR3 is TGTGCCAGCAGCTGGACAGGGAGCACTGAAGCTTTCTTT. Translated: CASSWTGSTEAFF.

This clone has a single count. This CDR3 reads CSVEGNRGERNYGYTF. The DNA of the CDR3 is TGCAGCGTTGAGGGCAACAGGGGCGAACGGAACTATGGCTACACCTTC. The chain recombines TRBV29-1 with TRBJ1-2, with 7 bases identical to TRBD1. This CDR3 region has 16 residues. Germline trimming cut 3 bases from V and 2 bases from J; bases unmatched to any gene: 12. Germline CDR1 is SQVTM and CDR2 is ANQGSEA. The whole variable domain, remainder taken from reference TRBV29-1 and TRBJ1-2, is SAVISQKPSRDICQRGTSLTIQCQVDSQVTMMFWYRQQPGQSLTLIATANQGSEATYESGFVIDKFPISRPNLTFSTLTVSNMSPEDSSIYLCSVEGNRGERNYGYTFGSGTRLTVV.

The chain's CDR3 is CASSLGRRDYSNQPQHF. As DNA, the CDR3 is TGTGCCAGCAGTCTCGGACGGAGGGACTATAGCAATCAGCCCCAGCATTTT. This chain connects TRBV28 to TRBJ1-5; weak D call: TRBD1 (5 bases). V lost 5 bases and J 0 bases, leaving 17 bases between the germline ends. The CDR3 covers 17 residues. The V gene's germline CDR1 is MDHEN and CDR2 SYDVKM.

This chain uses TRBV5-1 with TRBJ1-1; 8 bases are shared with TRBD1. The V and J ends lost 2 bases and 4 bases, in that order; junction bases with no gene match: 4. This CDR3 spans 14 amino acids. Germline assignment: CDR1 SGHRS and CDR2 YFSETQ. The CDR3: CASSFRGQGTEAFF. In DNA, the CDR3 is TGCGCCAGCAGCTTCAGGGGGCAAGGCACTGAAGCTTTCTTT.

CDR3 nucleotides: TGTGCCACCAGCAGAGGGACTAGCGGTGAAACGCAGTATTTT. Translated, it gives CATSRGTSGETQYF. The rearrangement joins TRBV15 to TRBJ2-3; 10 bases are a match to TRBD2. Germline-derived CDR1 and CDR2 are LNHNV and YYDKDF (reference sequence). This CDR3 is built from 14 residues. J lost 9 bases, V lost 1 base, and 4 bases had no gene match.

The chain uses TRBV28 and TRBJ2-2; D ambiguous. V shed 1 base and J shed 0 bases, with 9 bases lying between them. Germline-derived CDR1 and CDR2 are MDHEN and SYDVKM. The CDR3 is 16 amino acids. The CDR3: CASSLFPSSNTGELFF. In DNA form, the CDR3 reads TGTGCCAGCAGTTTATTTCCCAGCTCGAACACCGGGGAGCTGTTTTTT.

V is TRBV7-2 and J is TRBJ1-5, with 8 bases lining up with TRBD1. J was trimmed by 7 bases and V by 5 bases; bases with no gene match: 10. The CDR3 totals 15 residues. Germline V gives CDR1 SGHTA, CDR2 FQGNSA. In nucleotides, the CDR3 is TGTGCCAGCAGCCTCCAGGGGGCGCGTGGGCAGCCCCAGCATTTT. Translation gives CASSLQGARGQPQHF.

This chain links TRBV28 with TRBJ1-5; the D is unclear. Germline values: CDR1 MDHEN, CDR2 SYDVKM. CDR3 length equals 15 residues. V was shortened by 7 bases and J by 0 bases, with 13 bases between the two germline ends. This CDR3 is CASNSPGYSNQPQHF. CDR3 bases: TGTGCCAGCAATTCTCCAGGTTATAGCAATCAGCCCCAGCATTTT.

The chain joins TRBV4-3 to TRBJ2-1, with TRBD2 matching 13 bases. The V and J ends lost 4 bases and 6 bases, in that order; junction bases with no gene match: 6. Germline V gene lookup returns CDR1 LGHNA and CDR2 YSLEER. This CDR3 comprises 16 residues. CDR3 nucleotide sequence: TGCGCCAGCAGCCCCCGCGGACTAGCGGGGGCCAATGAGCAGTTCTTC. This encodes CASSPRGLAGANEQFF.

The rearrangement uses TRBV28 and TRBJ1-1; tentative D call: TRBD1 (6 bases). This CDR3 comprises 14 residues. Looked up from germline, CDR1 is MDHEN and CDR2 is SYDVKM. The ends were cut back, 7 bases at V and 4 bases at J, with 16 bases in the middle. The CDR3 spells CASIHRAGITEAFF. The CDR3 DNA follows: TGTGCCAGCATCCACAGGGCGGGGATCACTGAAGCTTTCTTT.

The chain links TRBV27 to TRBJ2-1; D possibly uses TRBD1 or TRBD2 (5 bases each). There are 18 residues in the CDR3. The germline V gene encodes CDR1 MNHEY and CDR2 SMNVEV (reference sequence). V lost 2 bases and J 4 bases, leaving 21 bases between the germline ends. CDR3 bases: TGTGCCAGCAGTTTACTCAGGGTGAGAGGGGATGGGTACAATGAGCAGTTCTTC. Translated: CASSLLRVRGDGYNEQFF.

The J gene is TRBJ1-6, the V gene TRBV28; a possible D gene is TRBD1 (6 bases). Germline V gene lookup returns CDR1 MDHEN and CDR2 SYDVKM. This CDR3 region has 14 residues. The V end lost 8 bases, the J end lost 4 bases, and 12 bases lay between the germline ends. The DNA of the CDR3 is TGTGCCAGCTTCGTAGGACAGTATAATTCACCCCTCCACTTT. This translates into CASFVGQYNSPLHF. The full variable domain, completed using reference TRBV28 and TRBJ1-6, is DVKVTQSSRYLVKRTGEKVFLECVQDMDHENMFWYRQDPGLGLRLIYFSYDVKMKEKGDIPEGYSVSREKKERFSLILESASTNQTSMYLCASFVGQYNSPLHFGNGTRLTVT.

This chain uses TRBV5-8 with TRBJ2-7; D possibly corresponds to TRBD1 (5 bases). Germline V CDR1 and CDR2: SGHTS, YDEGEE. Between the trimmed V and J ends, which lost 4 bases and 1 base, there was a span of 12 bases. The length of the CDR3 is 14 residues. The CDR3 spells CASSRRRGSYEQYF. The DNA of the CDR3 is TGTGCCAGCAGCCGACGAAGGGGTTCCTACGAGCAGTACTTC.

The table lists this clone with a count of one. The V call is TRBV7-9, the J call TRBJ1-3; D is possibly TRBD1 (5 bases). CDR1 and CDR2 from the germline V gene are SEHNR and FQNEAQ (reference sequence). Trimming pared 2 bases from V and 0 bases from J, leaving 11 bases between. CDR3 length: 16 amino acids. In DNA, the CDR3 is TGTGCCAGCAGCTTACGGGACGGGGGCTCTGGAAACACCATATATTTT. It specifies CASSLRDGGSGNTIYF. The whole variable domain, filled in from reference TRBV7-9 and TRBJ1-3, reads DTGVSQNPRHKITKRGQNVTFRCDPISEHNRLYWYRQTLGQGPEFLTYFQNEAQLEKSRLLSDRFSAERPKGSFSTLEIQRTEQGDSAMYLCASSLRDGGSGNTIYFGEGSWLTVV.

V usage is TRBV5-6 and J usage is TRBJ1-1, with D maybe TRBD1 (5 bases). Trimming removed 2 bases from V and 2 bases from J, with 10 bases in between. This CDR3 is built from 14 residues. Germline CDR1 and CDR2: SGHDT and YYEEEE. The CDR3 region has the DNA TGTGCCAGCAGCTTCGGGGGGGTTAACACTGAAGCTTTCTTT. Protein: CASSFGGVNTEAFF.

This clone was picked up one time. The chain joins TRBV27 to TRBJ1-2, with 9 bases that match TRBD1. The CDR3 covers 16 residues. The V gene's germline CDR1 is MNHEY and CDR2 SMNVEV (reference sequence). V lost 5 bases to trimming and J lost 2 bases; unmatched junction nucleotides: 9. The CDR3 spells CASSRTGAQINYGYTF. CDR3 bases: TGTGCCAGCAGTCGGACAGGGGCCCAAATAAACTATGGCTACACCTTC.

The V gene is TRBV12-3 or TRBV12-4, the J gene TRBJ1-1; D uncertain. V lost 4 bases and J 8 bases, leaving 11 bases between the germline ends. The CDR3 extends over 12 amino acids. CDR3 sequence: CASSSAELEAFF. The DNA of the CDR3 is TGTGCCAGCAGTTCTGCGGAGTTGGAAGCTTTCTTT.

This sequence joins TRBV4-3 and TRBJ1-2; D not certain. The CDR3 length is 14 residues. Germline V lookup: CDR1 LGHNA, CDR2 YSLEER. Trimming left V 0 bases short and J 4 bases short, with 9 bases between. In DNA, the CDR3 is TGCGCCAGCAGCCAAGATGGCACCATCTATGGCTACACCTTC. It codes for CASSQDGTIYGYTF.

The gene calls are TRBV4-2 and TRBJ1-2; D possibly corresponds to TRBD1 (6 bases). The CDR3 covers 15 residues. The V gene lost 8 bases and the J gene lost 4 bases, with 20 bases spanning the gap. Germline V gene data show CDR1 as LGHNA and CDR2 as YNFKEQ. The CDR3 nucleotides are TGTGCCAGCCATCCCCGGGACACTAACTTCTATGGCTACACCTTC. Protein product: CASHPRDTNFYGYTF.

The rearrangement links TRBV9 to TRBJ1-1, with unresolved D. The CDR3 spans 17 residues. Looked up from germline, CDR1 is SGDLS and CDR2 is YYNGEE. V was trimmed by 0 bases and J by 0 bases, leaving 15 bases between them. Written as DNA, the CDR3 is TGTGCCAGCAGCGTAGTACATCCCGCAGACATGAACACTGAAGCTTTCTTT. Its protein product is CASSVVHPADMNTEAFF.

The genes are TRBV7-9 and TRBJ2-7; D possibly uses TRBD1 or TRBD2 (6 bases each). The CDR3 sequence is 17 residues long. Trimming removed 5 bases at V and 5 bases at J, with 25 bases between. CDR1 SEHNR and CDR2 FQNEAQ come from the germline V gene (reference sequence). This CDR3 reads CASSNGADGGLSDEQYF. CDR3 nucleotide sequence: TGTGCCAGCAGCAACGGGGCAGATGGGGGGCTATCGGACGAGCAGTACTTC.

The chain links TRBV13 to TRBJ2-1; D might be TRBD1 or TRBD2, each matching 5 bases. The CDR3 loop spans 16 amino acids. V lost 1 base and J 0 bases, leaving 10 bases between the germline ends. Germline values: CDR1 PRHDT, CDR2 FYEKMQ (reference sequence). The CDR3 here is CASSLAAGSSYNEQFF. The CDR3 DNA reads as TGTGCCAGCAGCTTAGCGGCAGGGAGCTCCTACAATGAGCAGTTCTTC.

The chain employs TRBV7-2 and TRBJ2-2, with 7 bases lining up with TRBD1. This CDR3 is 14 amino acids long. Per the germline V gene, CDR1 is SGHTA and CDR2 is FQGNSA. J gave up 5 bases and V 5 bases, and 5 bases lay outside the gene matches. CDR3 in DNA: TGTGCCAGCAGCCCTTGGACAGGAACCGGGGAGCTGTTTTTT. This translates into CASSPWTGTGELFF.

The chain carries TRBV30 and TRBJ2-6, with D uncertain. The CDR3 has 13 amino acids. Germline-derived CDR1 and CDR2 are GTSNPN and SVGIG (reference sequence). V was trimmed by 0 bases and J by 4 bases, leaving 4 bases between them. CDR3 sequence: CAWSVIGANVLTF. The CDR3, as DNA: TGTGCCTGGAGTGTAATAGGGGCCAACGTCCTGACTTTC.